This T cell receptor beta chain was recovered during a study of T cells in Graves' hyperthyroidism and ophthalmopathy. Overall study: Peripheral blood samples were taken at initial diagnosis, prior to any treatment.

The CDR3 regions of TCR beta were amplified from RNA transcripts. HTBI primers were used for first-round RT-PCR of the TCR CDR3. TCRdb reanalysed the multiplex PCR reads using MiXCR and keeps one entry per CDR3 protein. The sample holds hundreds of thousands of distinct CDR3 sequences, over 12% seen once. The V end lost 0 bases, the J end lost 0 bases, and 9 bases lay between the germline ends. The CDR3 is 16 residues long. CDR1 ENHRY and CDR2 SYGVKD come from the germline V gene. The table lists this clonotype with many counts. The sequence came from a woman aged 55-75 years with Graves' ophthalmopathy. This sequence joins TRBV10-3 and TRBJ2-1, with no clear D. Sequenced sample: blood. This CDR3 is CAISESHLSSYNEQFF. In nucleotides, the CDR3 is TGTGCCATCAGTGAGTCCCACCTGAGCTCCTACAATGAGCAGTTCTTC.